These 7 T cell receptor beta chains came from one sample sequenced in a study of cytomegalovirus exposure and HLA in healthy donors. The PCR had 60 Vbeta and 13 Jbeta primers. Method: immunoSEQ multiplex PCR; TCRdb's copy keeps in-frame clones and lacks some. The sample yields about 67,000 clones, roughly nine tenths seen once. Sequencing was done on a sample of PBMCs. The source is a woman aged 25 to 39 in good health and CMV-seropositive.

There are a few counts of this clone. The rearrangement links TRBV5-1 to TRBJ1-1, with 10 bases lining up with TRBD1. The CDR3 is made up of 13 amino acids. V lost 6 bases and J lost 5; bases outside the gene matches: 4. Germline V gene data show CDR1 as SGHRS and CDR2 as YFSETQ. The CDR3: CASIGQGDTEAFF. DNA of the CDR3: TGCGCCAGCATCGGACAGGGGGATACTGAAGCTTTCTTT.

V usage is TRBV7-8 and J usage is TRBJ2-3; 12 nucleotides agree with TRBD1. The V gene end was trimmed by 5 bases and the J gene end by 4 bases; junction bases not matched to a gene: 4. The CDR3 totals 15 residues. Germline V gene sequence: CDR1 SGHVS, CDR2 FQNEAQ. CDR3 sequence reads: CASSTGTGGADTQYF. The CDR3 DNA reads as TGTGCCAGCAGCACGGGGACAGGGGGCGCAGATACGCAGTATTTT.

This chain connects TRBV4-1 to TRBJ2-7; TRBD2 aligns across 12 bases. CDR3 length: 16 amino acids. V lost 1 base to trimming and J lost 3 bases; unmatched junction nucleotides: 4. Germline values: CDR1 MGHRA, CDR2 YSYEKL. The CDR3: CASSQGWTSGNYEQYF. CDR3 nucleotides: TGCGCCAGCAGCCAAGGCTGGACTAGCGGGAACTACGAGCAGTACTTC.

The J gene is TRBJ2-1, the V gene TRBV7-9; TRBD2 matches at 7 bases. Germline V gives CDR1 SEHNR, CDR2 FQNEAQ (reference sequence). The CDR3 loop spans 15 amino acids. Germline trimming cut 1 base from V and 8 bases from J; bases unmatched to any gene: 8. The CDR3 reads CASSLVGGSLDEQFF. DNA for the CDR3: TGTGCCAGCAGCTTAGTTGGCGGGAGCTTAGATGAGCAGTTCTTC.

The V and J genes are TRBV7-8 and TRBJ2-7; 10 nucleotides agree with TRBD1. The CDR3 has 15 residues. With V trimmed by 1 base and J by 2 bases, 2 bases remained unmatched. Germline V gene data show CDR1 as SGHVS and CDR2 as FQNEAQ. CDR3 residues: CASSLGTGGTYEQYF. The DNA of the CDR3 is TGTGCCAGCAGCTTAGGGACAGGGGGAACCTACGAGCAGTACTTC.

The V gene is TRBV27, the J gene TRBJ2-5; TRBD1 is a possible D gene (8 bases). TRBJ2-7 explains the end of the DNA better; the J call may be wrong. Germline V gives CDR1 MNHEY, CDR2 SMNVEV (reference sequence). The CDR3 length is 14 residues. This CDR3 reads CASSPTGEGYEQYF. The CDR3 bases are TGTGCCAGCAGCCCGACAGGGGAGGGTTACGAGCAGTACTTC.

This clone was seen a handful of times. The chain couples TRBV27 to TRBJ2-1; the D gene is possibly TRBD1 (5 bases). The CDR3 spans 15 residues. Trimming stripped 6 bases from V and 1 base from J, with 13 bases between. Looked up from germline, CDR1 is MNHEY and CDR2 is SMNVEV (reference sequence). The CDR3 protein is CASRLTDVSYNEQFF. The CDR3 DNA follows: TGTGCCAGCAGACTGACAGATGTATCCTACAATGAGCAGTTCTTC.